Listed here is a single T cell receptor (beta chain). Its cognate antigen is unknown. This table comes from immunoSEQ multiplex PCR, and its TCRdb copy is limited to in-frame clones, with some not included. The sample contains 70,000 or so clones, more than 80% of which appear only once. This specimen belongs to a study of OX40 agonist ivuxolimab in advanced cancers. Study background: Each patient was given ivuxolimab into a vein every 2 weeks, at 0.01 to 10 mg/kg. Checkpoint inhibitors had been given previously to roughly 40% of patients. General observations from the study: In general, CD8+ T cells held more expanded clones than CD4+ did, on average. Researchers did not determine the expanded peripheral T cells' antigen specificity.

This CDR3 is 12 amino acids long. With 2 bases removed from V and 6 bases from J, the gap between germline ends came to 5 bases. CDR1 is MNHNY and CDR2 is SVGAGI in the germline V gene (reference sequence). This clonotype was sampled from an adult with an advanced solid tumor such as melanoma, head and neck, liver or kidney cancer. The source material was CD4+ or CD8+ T cells sorted from blood, sampled in a trial of the OX40 agonist ivuxolimab. The chain joins TRBV6-6 to TRBJ1-5, with unresolved D. For the CDR3, the DNA is TGTGCCAGCAGTTACGGTCGTCAGCCCCAGCATTTT. It is translated as CASSYGRQPQHF.